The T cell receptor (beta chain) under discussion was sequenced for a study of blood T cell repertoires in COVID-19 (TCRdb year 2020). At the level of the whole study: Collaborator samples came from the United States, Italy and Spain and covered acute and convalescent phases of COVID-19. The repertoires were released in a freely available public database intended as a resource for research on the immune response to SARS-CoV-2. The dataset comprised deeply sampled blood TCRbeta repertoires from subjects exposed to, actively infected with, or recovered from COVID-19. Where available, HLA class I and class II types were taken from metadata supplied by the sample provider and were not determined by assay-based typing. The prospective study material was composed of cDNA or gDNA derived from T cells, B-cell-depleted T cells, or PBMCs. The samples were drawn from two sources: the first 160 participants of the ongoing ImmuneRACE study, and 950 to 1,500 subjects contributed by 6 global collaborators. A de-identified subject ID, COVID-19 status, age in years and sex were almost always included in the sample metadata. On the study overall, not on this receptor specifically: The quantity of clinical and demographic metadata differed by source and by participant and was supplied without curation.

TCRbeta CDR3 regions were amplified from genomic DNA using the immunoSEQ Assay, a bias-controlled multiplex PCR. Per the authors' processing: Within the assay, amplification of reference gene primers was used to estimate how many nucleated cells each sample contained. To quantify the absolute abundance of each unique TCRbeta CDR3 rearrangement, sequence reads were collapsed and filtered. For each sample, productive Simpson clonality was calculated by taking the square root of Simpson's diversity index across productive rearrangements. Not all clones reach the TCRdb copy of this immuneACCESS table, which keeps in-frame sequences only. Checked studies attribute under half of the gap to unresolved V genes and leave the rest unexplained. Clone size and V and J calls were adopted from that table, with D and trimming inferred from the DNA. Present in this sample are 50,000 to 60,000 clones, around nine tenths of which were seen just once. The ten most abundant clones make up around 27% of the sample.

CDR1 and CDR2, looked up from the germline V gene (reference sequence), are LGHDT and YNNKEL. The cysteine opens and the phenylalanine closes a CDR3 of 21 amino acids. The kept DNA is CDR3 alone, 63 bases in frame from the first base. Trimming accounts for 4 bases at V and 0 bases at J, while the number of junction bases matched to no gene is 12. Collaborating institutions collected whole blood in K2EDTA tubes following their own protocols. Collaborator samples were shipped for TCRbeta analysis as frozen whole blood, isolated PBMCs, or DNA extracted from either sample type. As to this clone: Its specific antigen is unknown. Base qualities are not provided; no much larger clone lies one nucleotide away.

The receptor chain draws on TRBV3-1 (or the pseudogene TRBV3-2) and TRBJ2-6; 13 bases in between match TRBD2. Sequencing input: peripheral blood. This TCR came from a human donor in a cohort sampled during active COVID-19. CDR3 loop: CASSPAPQRTSGGSGANVLTF. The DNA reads TGTGCCAGCAGCCCAGCTCCTCAGAGGACTAGCGGGGGCTCTGGGGCCAACGTCCTGACTTTC.